This T cell receptor beta chain was recovered during a study of blood T cell repertoires in COVID-19. Study context: Some COVID-19 samples were acute and others convalescent; all came from the United States, Italy and Spain. Nucleic acid was either cDNA or gDNA, and it came from T cells, B-cell-depleted T cells, or PBMCs.

Authors' processing steps: Nucleated cell number was recorded as an estimate derived from reference gene primer amplification. Data came from immunoSEQ multiplex PCR; TCRdb stores just in-frame clones and leaves some out. V and J calls plus clone size are reproduced from that table; the DNA served to infer D and trimming. The sample consists of about 160,000 clones, 84% of them appearing once. V lost 4 bases and J lost 7; bases outside the gene matches: 2. Germline-derived CDR1 and CDR2 are KGHSH and LQKENI. The CDR3 spans 14 residues. What was sequenced was peripheral blood. The clonotype originates from an elderly woman with acute or convalescent COVID-19. This chain links TRBV18 with TRBJ1-5, with 12 bases fitting TRBD1. CDR3 loop: CASSLGTGGQPQHF. The CDR3 DNA reads TGTGCCAGCTCACTCGGGACAGGGGGCCAGCCCCAGCATTTT.